This is a list of T cell receptor beta chains from one sample in a study of a mutant IDH1 vaccine in newly diagnosed glioma. These TCRs are of unknown antigen specificity. Here immunoSEQ multiplex PCR was the method, and the copy in TCRdb shows in-frame clones only, minus some. The sample holds some 40,000 clones, approximately 80% seen once. The sequences come from PBMCs, collected from a glioma patient whose treatment included an IDH1 peptide vaccine. The source of these receptors is a middle-aged man with glioma. Both conserved end residues are part of each CDR3. Each record gives: J gene, V gene, clone size, D gene, CDR3 length, CDR3 protein, CDR3 DNA. A D gene is named only where the DNA matches it firmly. Where a row states a size, it is once, few, many or the class of an expanded clone; other rows omit it.

J: TRBJ2-1
V: TRBV7-9
size: -
D: -
length: 13
CDR3: CASSLVGTYEQFF
DNA: TGTGCCAGCAGCTTAGTTGGGACTTATGAGCAGTTCTTC

J: TRBJ1-1
V: TRBV4-2
size: -
D: -
length: 15
CDR3: CASSQGNRVYTEAFF
DNA: TGTGCCAGCAGCCAAGGCAACAGGGTTTACACTGAAGCTTTCTTT

J: TRBJ2-3
V: TRBV7-2
size: -
D: -
length: 15
CDR3: CASSSPTSTRDTQYF
DNA: TGTGCCAGCAGCTCACCGACTAGTACCCGAGATACGCAGTATTTT

J: TRBJ2-5
V: TRBV5-5
size: -
D: -
length: 13
CDR3: CASSLTSGETQYF
DNA: TGTGCCAGCAGCTTAACTAGTGGGGAGACCCAGTACTTC

J: TRBJ1-5
V: TRBV10-3
size: -
D: TRBD1
length: 14
CDR3: CAIQGDGSNQPQHF
DNA: TGTGCCATCCAGGGGGACGGAAGCAATCAGCCCCAGCATTTT

J: TRBJ2-1
V: TRBV5-1
size: -
D: TRBD2
length: 14
CDR3: CASSSAGTNNEQFF
DNA: TGCGCCAGCAGCTCGGCCGGGACTAACAATGAGCAGTTCTTC

J: TRBJ2-7
V: TRBV7-8
size: -
D: -
length: 13
CDR3: CASSLSDSYEQYF
DNA: TGTGCCAGCAGCTTAAGTGATTCCTACGAGCAGTACTTC

J: TRBJ2-7
V: TRBV28
size: -
D: TRBD1
length: 15
CDR3: CASRELGGTGYEQYF
DNA: TGTGCCAGCAGAGAATTAGGGGGCACCGGCTACGAGCAGTACTTC

J: TRBJ2-3
V: TRBV27
size: once
D: -
length: 18
CDR3: CASSADYPGILGTDTQYF
DNA: TGTGCCAGCAGTGCCGACTACCCCGGGATACTAGGCACAGATACGCAGTATTTT

J: TRBJ2-7
V: TRBV2
size: -
D: TRBD2
length: 11
CDR3: CASNREGEQYF
DNA: TGTGCCAGCAATAGGGAGGGGGAGCAGTACTTC

J: TRBJ2-7
V: TRBV18
size: -
D: -
length: 15
CDR3: CASSPRPGDPYEQYF
DNA: TGTGCCAGCTCACCCCGACCAGGGGACCCCTACGAGCAGTACTTC

J: TRBJ2-3
V: TRBV7-9
size: -
D: TRBD2
length: 18
CDR3: CASSDKVGDYPGTDTQYF
DNA: TGTGCCAGCAGCGATAAAGTAGGGGACTACCCAGGCACAGATACGCAGTATTTT

J: TRBJ2-1
V: TRBV5-1
size: -
D: TRBD2
length: 18
CDR3: CASSLVTSGRVGYNEQFF
DNA: TGCGCCAGCAGCTTGGTGACTAGCGGGAGGGTCGGTTACAATGAGCAGTTCTTC

J: TRBJ2-7
V: TRBV27
size: -
D: -
length: 14
CDR3: CASSLMGSSYEQYF
DNA: TGTGCCAGCAGTTTAATGGGGAGCTCCTACGAGCAGTACTTC

J: TRBJ1-4
V: TRBV6-1
size: -
D: -
length: 13
CDR3: CASSETGGSKLFF
DNA: TGTGCCAGCAGTGAAACGGGGGGGAGCAAACTGTTTTTT

J: TRBJ2-1
V: TRBV5-1
size: -
D: TRBD2
length: 16
CDR3: CASSLLAGGPRDEQFF
DNA: TGCGCCAGCAGCTTGTTAGCGGGAGGGCCCCGGGATGAGCAGTTCTTC

J: TRBJ2-2
V: TRBV7-3
size: -
D: TRBD1
length: 16
CDR3: CASSLSPGGNSGELFF
DNA: TGTGCCAGCAGCTTATCTCCAGGGGGTAACTCCGGGGAGCTGTTTTTT

J: TRBJ2-3
V: TRBV27
size: -
D: -
length: 16
CDR3: CASSLSWAVSTDTQYF
DNA: TGTGCCAGCAGTTTATCGTGGGCGGTGAGCACAGATACGCAGTATTTT

J: TRBJ2-3
V: TRBV6-4
size: -
D: -
length: 13
CDR3: CASSGSFTDTQYF
DNA: TGTGCCAGCAGTGGATCCTTCACAGATACGCAGTATTTT

J: TRBJ2-1
V: TRBV4-3
size: -
D: TRBD2
length: 16
CDR3: CASSQDWAGGAGEQFF
DNA: TGCGCCAGCAGCCAAGATTGGGCGGGGGGGGCAGGTGAGCAGTTCTTC

J: TRBJ2-3
V: TRBV7-9
size: -
D: -
length: 15
CDR3: CASSLGQDKTDTQYF
DNA: TGTGCCAGCAGCTTAGGGCAGGACAAAACAGATACGCAGTATTTT

J: TRBJ2-5
V: TRBV7-2
size: -
D: -
length: 13
CDR3: CASRQWVQETQYF
DNA: TGTGCCAGCAGACAGTGGGTCCAAGAGACCCAGTACTTC

J: TRBJ2-5
V: TRBV6-5
size: -
D: TRBD2
length: 15
CDR3: CASSSTSGGQETQYF
DNA: TGTGCCAGCAGTTCTACTAGCGGAGGCCAAGAGACCCAGTACTTC

J: TRBJ1-2
V: TRBV28
size: -
D: TRBD1
length: 12
CDR3: CASSLGQEGSTF
DNA: TGTGCCAGCAGTTTGGGACAGGAGGGCTCGACCTTC

J: TRBJ1-5
V: TRBV6-1
size: once
D: -
length: 15
CDR3: CASRGPRSSNQPQHF
DNA: TGTGCCAGCAGGGGCCCAAGATCCAGCAATCAGCCCCAGCATTTT

J: TRBJ1-2
V: TRBV30
size: few
D: -
length: 14
CDR3: CAWSVQTVSNGYTF
DNA: TGTGCCTGGAGTGTACAGACAGTGAGTAATGGCTACACCTTC

J: TRBJ1-2
V: TRBV4-3
size: -
D: -
length: 16
CDR3: CASSQDWGESNYGYTF
DNA: TGCGCCAGCAGCCAAGATTGGGGAGAATCTAACTATGGCTACACCTTC

J: TRBJ1-2
V: TRBV2
size: -
D: -
length: 12
CDR3: CASSAGLSGYTF
DNA: TGTGCCAGCAGTGCGGGACTATCTGGCTACACCTTC

J: TRBJ2-7
V: TRBV6-1
size: -
D: -
length: 11
CDR3: CASREYYEQYF
DNA: TGTGCCAGCAGAGAGTACTACGAGCAGTACTTC

J: TRBJ2-3
V: TRBV7-8
size: -
D: -
length: 16
CDR3: CASSSSRARATDTQYF
DNA: TGTGCCAGCAGCTCTAGTCGTGCCAGAGCAACAGATACGCAGTATTTT

J: TRBJ1-1
V: TRBV9
size: few
D: -
length: 16
CDR3: CASSSQIGDLNTEAFF
DNA: TGTGCCAGCAGCTCCCAAATCGGGGACCTGAACACTGAAGCTTTCTTT

J: TRBJ1-1
V: TRBV23-1
size: -
D: -
length: 12
CDR3: CASSPAPVEAFF
DNA: TGCGCCAGCAGTCCGGCCCCGGTTGAAGCTTTCTTT

J: TRBJ2-4
V: TRBV2
size: -
D: TRBD2
length: 14
CDR3: CASGDSGIGNIQYF
DNA: TGTGCCAGCGGCGATAGCGGGATCGGAAACATTCAGTACTTC

J: TRBJ2-3
V: TRBV6-6
size: -
D: -
length: 15
CDR3: CASSLLSGATDTQYF
DNA: TGTGCCAGCAGCCTGCTTAGCGGAGCTACAGATACGCAGTATTTT

J: TRBJ2-7
V: TRBV18
size: -
D: -
length: 13
CDR3: CASSPEDHYEQYF
DNA: TGTGCCAGCTCACCCGAAGACCACTACGAGCAGTACTTC

J: TRBJ2-5
V: TRBV7-3
size: -
D: TRBD2
length: 15
CDR3: CASSLSGSLGETQYF
DNA: TGTGCCAGCAGCTTAAGCGGGAGTTTAGGAGAGACCCAGTACTTC